These 26 T cell receptor beta chains came from one sample sequenced in a study of blood T cell repertoires in COVID-19. Assay: immunoSEQ multiplex PCR; the TCRdb copy retains only in-frame clones and omits some. The sample contains hundreds of thousands of clones, around 82% of which appear only once. Specimen: peripheral blood. These receptors originate from a woman older than 75 with active or convalescent COVID-19.

The chain combines TRBV6-2 or TRBV6-3 with TRBJ2-1; tentatively, D is TRBD1 (5 bases). V was shortened by 2 bases and J by 9 bases, with 14 bases between the two germline ends. The CDR3 loop spans 14 amino acids. Germline loops: CDR1 MNHEY, CDR2 SVGEGT. DNA for the CDR3: TGTGCCAGCAGTTACATCAAAACAGGTTCTGAGCAGTTCTTC. Protein sequence: CASSYIKTGSEQFF.

This clone was picked up a small number of times. This chain joins TRBV7-9 and TRBJ2-7; 12 bases agree with TRBD2. V was pared by 4 bases and J by 5 bases, with 6 bases of the junction left unmatched. The CDR3 covers 15 residues. CDR1 is SEHNR and CDR2 is FQNEAQ in the germline V gene (reference sequence). CDR3 sequence reads: CASSWGLAGSDEQYF. Written as DNA, the CDR3 is TGTGCCAGCAGCTGGGGACTAGCGGGCTCTGACGAGCAGTACTTC.

The chain links TRBV6-5 to TRBJ1-2; 7 nucleotides agree with TRBD1. The germline V gene has CDR1 MNHEY and CDR2 SVGAGI. This CDR3 is 12 amino acids long. V trimming: 8 bases; J trimming: 8 bases; junction bases outside the gene matches: 8. This CDR3 is CASLTGFQGYTF. The CDR3 DNA is TGTGCCAGCCTGACAGGGTTTCAAGGCTACACCTTC.

The chain carries TRBV5-1 and TRBJ2-1, with TRBD1 identical over 10 bases. The CDR3 runs 15 residues. Germline values: CDR1 SGHRS, CDR2 YFSETQ. V was pared by 0 bases and J by 9 bases, with 6 bases of the junction left unmatched. CDR3 DNA: TGCGCCAGCAGCTTGGGACAGGGGGCGAACGGTGAGCAGTTCTTC. Amino acid sequence: CASSLGQGANGEQFF.

The chain recombines TRBV4-1 with TRBJ2-7, with 8 bases fitting TRBD1. CDR1 is MGHRA and CDR2 is YSYEKL in the germline V gene. The CDR3 loop spans 15 amino acids. V lost 4 bases, J lost 3 bases, and 8 bases stayed unmatched. CDR3 in amino acids: CASSRGQGLNYEQYF. DNA for the CDR3: TGCGCCAGCAGCCGCGGACAGGGTCTTAACTACGAGCAGTACTTC.

This clone was observed a single time. This sequence joins TRBV7-9 and TRBJ2-3, with 9 bases identical to TRBD2. The CDR3 totals 16 residues. The germline V gene has CDR1 SEHNR and CDR2 FQNEAQ (reference sequence). Unmatched junction bases numbered 10, after V lost 1 base and J lost 8 bases. DNA for the CDR3: TGTGCCAGCAGCTTAGGAGGCGGGGGGGCCTCGAGTACGCAGTATTTT. Residues: CASSLGGGGASSTQYF.

The chain combines TRBV6-1 with TRBJ1-2; D is undetermined. With 3 bases removed from V and 1 base from J, the gap between germline ends came to 12 bases. CDR1 and CDR2 from the germline V gene are MNHNS and SASEGT. The CDR3 is made up of 15 amino acids. The CDR3 DNA is TGTGCCAGCAGTGACCAGACAACTTATAACTATGGCTACACCTTC. It codes for CASSDQTTYNYGYTF.

The chain employs TRBV7-2 and TRBJ2-7; 12 bases map to TRBD2. The CDR3 consists of 15 residues. Trimming took 5 bases from V and 1 from J; bases not matched to a gene: 3. The germline V gene encodes CDR1 SGHTA and CDR2 FQGNSA. CDR3: CASSPTSGRSYEQYF. CDR3 bases: TGTGCCAGCAGCCCCACTAGCGGGAGGTCCTACGAGCAGTACTTC.

The V gene is TRBV18, the J gene TRBJ1-2, with 8 bases identical to TRBD1. The CDR3 covers 15 residues. The V gene's germline CDR1 is KGHSH and CDR2 LQKENI. V gave up 2 bases and J gave up 8 bases; unmatched junction bases: 10. CDR3 protein: CASSPGTGGSKGYTF. The CDR3 coding sequence is TGTGCCAGCTCACCAGGGACAGGAGGATCTAAAGGCTACACCTTC.

The chain uses TRBV19 and TRBJ1-1; 8 bases agree with TRBD1. The CDR3 sequence is 12 residues long. Looked up from germline, CDR1 is LNHDA and CDR2 is SQIVND (reference sequence). Germline trimming cut 7 bases from V and 3 bases from J; bases unmatched to any gene: 1. The CDR3 sequence: CASTGGYTEAFF. CDR3 bases: TGTGCCAGTACAGGGGGCTACACTGAAGCTTTCTTT. The entire variable domain, with the rest obtained from reference TRBV19 and TRBJ1-1, is as follows: DGGITQSPKYLFRKEGQNVTLSCEQNLNHDAMYWYRQDPGQGLRLIYYSQIVNDFQKGDIAEGYSVSREKKESFPLTVTSAQKNPTAFYLCASTGGYTEAFFGQGTRLTVV.

This chain uses TRBV6-2 or TRBV6-3 with TRBJ2-3, with 10 bases lining up with TRBD2. The CDR3 is 18 amino acids. The germline CDR1 and CDR2 sequences are MNHEY and SVGEGT. J gave up 3 bases and V 2 bases, and 11 bases lay outside the gene matches. CDR3 nucleotide sequence: TGTGCCAGCAGTTACCAAACCAGCGGGGGGGAAATGACAGATACGCAGTATTTT. Translating it yields CASSYQTSGGEMTDTQYF.

The chain couples TRBV7-9 to TRBJ1-3; no clear D. Trimming took off 1 base at V and 4 bases at J, with 20 bases between the two ends. The CDR3 is made up of 18 amino acids. Per the germline V gene, CDR1 is SEHNR and CDR2 is FQNEAQ (reference sequence). For the CDR3, the DNA is TGTGCCAGCAGCTTAGGGGCCTTAGCGGGTAATCCCGGAAACACCATATATTTT. Its protein product is CASSLGALAGNPGNTIYF.

The genes are TRBV5-4 and TRBJ1-2, with 7 bases lining up with TRBD1. V trimming: 5 bases; J trimming: 3 bases; junction bases outside the gene matches: 4. This CDR3 has 13 residues. Per germline, CDR1 SGHNT and CDR2 YYREEE (reference sequence). The CDR3 loop reads CASSIQGDYGYTF. Here the CDR3 DNA reads TGTGCCAGCAGTATCCAGGGGGACTATGGCTACACCTTC.

CDR3 loop: CASSADRDNSPLHF. The CDR3, as DNA: TGTGCCAGCAGTGCCGACAGGGATAATTCACCCCTCCACTTT. The chain has TRBV2 and TRBJ1-6; 7 bases are a match to TRBD1. Germline CDR1 SNHLY, CDR2 FYNNEI. The CDR3 loop spans 14 amino acids. The V and J ends lost 4 bases and 5 bases, in that order; junction bases with no gene match: 2.

This clone was seen a handful of times. The chain uses TRBV2 and TRBJ1-5; maybe TRBD1 (6 bases). The CDR3 is 13 residues long. Germline V gene data show CDR1 as SNHLY and CDR2 as FYNNEI. Trimming stripped 5 bases from V and 4 bases from J, with 9 bases between. CDR3 nucleotides: TGTGCCAGCAGTTTGGACAGAAATCAGCCCCAGCATTTT. The encoded protein is CASSLDRNQPQHF.

The chain combines TRBV5-1 with TRBJ2-1; 7 bases are shared with TRBD2. The germline gives CDR1 SGHRS, CDR2 YFSETQ. This CDR3 is built from 14 residues. With V trimmed by 4 bases and J by 7 bases, 8 bases remained unmatched. CDR3 bases: TGCGCCAGCAGCCCGGAAGGACTAGGTAATGAGCAGTTCTTC. The encoded protein is CASSPEGLGNEQFF. Full variable domain (outside the CDR3, taken from reference TRBV5-1 and TRBJ2-1): KAGVTQTPRYLIKTRGQQVTLSCSPISGHRSVSWYQQTPGQGLQFLFEYFSETQRNKGNFPGRFSGRQFSNSRSEMNVSTLELGDSALYLCASSPEGLGNEQFFGPGTRLTVL.

J is TRBJ2-7 and V is TRBV5-1; possibly TRBD2 for D (7 bases). Trimming removed 5 bases from V and 2 bases from J, with 20 bases in between. Per germline, CDR1 SGHRS and CDR2 YFSETQ. The CDR3 has 16 residues. The CDR3 DNA reads as TGCGCCAGCAGTCCGGGGGGCAGCCTATATACCTACGAGCAGTACTTC. It is translated as CASSPGGSLYTYEQYF.

This chain uses TRBV7-2 with TRBJ2-7; D is perhaps TRBD2 (7 bases). Trimming left V 1 base short and J 3 bases short, with 16 bases between. The germline V gene has CDR1 SGHTA and CDR2 FQGNSA. This CDR3 is 16 amino acids long. This CDR3 reads CASSLGGGGRIYEQYF. CDR3 bases: TGTGCCAGCAGCTTAGGGGGGGGCGGACGGATCTACGAGCAGTACTTC.

The rearrangement uses TRBV5-1 and TRBJ1-2; 7 bases match TRBD1. Trimming removed 3 bases from V and 8 bases from J; junction bases left unmatched: 13. CDR1 SGHRS and CDR2 YFSETQ come from the germline V gene. This CDR3 has 15 amino acids. This chain's CDR3 is CASSSGDSSASGYTF. CDR3 sequence (DNA): TGCGCCAGCAGCTCAGGGGACAGCTCCGCGTCGGGCTACACCTTC.

This sequence joins TRBV19 and TRBJ1-6; D is perhaps TRBD1 (6 bases). The CDR3 is made up of 16 amino acids. CDR1 is LNHDA, CDR2 SQIVND, per germline (reference sequence). V was clipped by 6 bases and J by 3 bases, with 15 bases between them. This CDR3 is CASSPAGASYNSPLHF. The CDR3 region has the DNA TGTGCCAGTAGCCCGGCGGGGGCAAGCTATAATTCACCCCTCCACTTT.

This chain uses TRBV4-2 with TRBJ2-7; D remains ambiguous. The CDR3 length is 14 residues. Germline CDR1 is LGHNA and CDR2 is YNFKEQ. Trimming stripped 0 bases from V and 1 base from J, with 7 bases between. CDR3 residues: CASSQDRRSYEQYF. The CDR3 coding sequence is TGTGCCAGCAGCCAAGATAGGCGGTCCTACGAGCAGTACTTC.

The chain uses TRBV11-3 and TRBJ1-1, with D tentatively TRBD1 (6 bases). This CDR3 spans 14 amino acids. The V end was cut by 5 bases, the J end by 4 bases, with 14 bases between. Germline V CDR1 and CDR2: SGHNT, YENEEA. CDR3 loop: CASSLGGVSTEAFF. For the CDR3, the DNA is TGTGCCAGCAGCCTAGGGGGGGTATCCACTGAAGCTTTCTTT.

This chain links TRBV6-5 with TRBJ1-5; 8 nucleotides line up with TRBD1. The germline V gene has CDR1 MNHEY and CDR2 SVGAGI. The V segment lost 4 bases and the J segment 1 base; nucleotides outside the gene matches: 3. The CDR3 runs 15 residues. The CDR3 DNA reads as TGTGCCAGCAGTTCACAGGGGGGGAGCAATCAGCCCCAGCATTTT. Its protein is CASSSQGGSNQPQHF.

DNA for the CDR3: TGCAGCGTTAAATCACTAGCGGGAGACTACAATGAGCAGTTCTTC. Translating it yields CSVKSLAGDYNEQFF. J is TRBJ2-1 and V is TRBV29-1; 11 positions agree with TRBD2. The CDR3 extends over 15 amino acids. With 5 bases clipped from V and 3 bases from J, the junction kept 6 bases outside the gene matches. The germline CDR1 and CDR2 sequences are SQVTM and ANQGSEA.

The gene calls are TRBV7-9 and TRBJ1-6; a possible D gene is TRBD1 (5 bases). The CDR3 sequence is 15 residues long. Trimming shortened V by 5 bases and J by 10 bases, and 18 bases separated the two germline ends. In germline, CDR1 is SEHNR, CDR2 FQNEAQ (reference sequence). CDR3 protein: CASSPIGVFQSPLHF. Written as DNA, the CDR3 is TGTGCCAGCAGCCCTATAGGGGTATTCCAGTCACCCCTCCACTTT.

The J gene is TRBJ1-2, the V gene TRBV10-2, with D possibly TRBD1 on 5 matching bases. With 8 bases removed from V and 8 bases from J, the gap between germline ends came to 12 bases. Per the germline V gene, CDR1 is WSHSY and CDR2 is SAAADI. This CDR3 is built from 11 residues. CDR3 DNA: TGCGCCAGCGGCGGGGGGGTCGGCTACACCTTC. Translated, it gives CASGGGVGYTF.